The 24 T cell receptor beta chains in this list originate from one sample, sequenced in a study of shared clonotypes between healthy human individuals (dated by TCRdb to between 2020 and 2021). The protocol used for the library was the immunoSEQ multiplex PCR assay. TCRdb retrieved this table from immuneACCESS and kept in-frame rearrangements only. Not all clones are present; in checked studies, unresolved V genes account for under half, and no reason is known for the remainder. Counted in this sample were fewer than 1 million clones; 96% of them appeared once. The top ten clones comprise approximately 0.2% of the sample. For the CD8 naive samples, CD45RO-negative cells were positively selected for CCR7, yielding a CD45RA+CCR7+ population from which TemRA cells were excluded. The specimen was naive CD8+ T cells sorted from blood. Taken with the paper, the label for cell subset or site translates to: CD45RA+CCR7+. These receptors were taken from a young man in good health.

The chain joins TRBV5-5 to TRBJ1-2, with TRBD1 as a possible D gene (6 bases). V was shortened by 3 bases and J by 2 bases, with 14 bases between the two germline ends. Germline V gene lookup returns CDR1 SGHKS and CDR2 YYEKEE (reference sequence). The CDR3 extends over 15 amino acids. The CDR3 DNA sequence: TGTGCCAGCAGCTCCCGGACAGACAGAAACTATGGCTACACCTTC. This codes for CASSSRTDRNYGYTF.

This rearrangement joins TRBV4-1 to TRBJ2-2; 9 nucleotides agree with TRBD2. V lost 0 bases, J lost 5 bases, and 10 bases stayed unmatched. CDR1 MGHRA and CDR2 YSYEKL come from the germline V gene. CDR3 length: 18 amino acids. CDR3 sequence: CASSQELAGVSWTGELFF. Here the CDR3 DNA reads TGCGCCAGCAGCCAAGAATTAGCGGGAGTATCGTGGACCGGGGAGCTGTTTTTT.

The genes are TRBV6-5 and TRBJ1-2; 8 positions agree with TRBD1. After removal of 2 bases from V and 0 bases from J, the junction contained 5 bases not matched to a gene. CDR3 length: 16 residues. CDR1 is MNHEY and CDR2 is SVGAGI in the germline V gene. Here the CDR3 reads CASSYTGGLANYGYTF. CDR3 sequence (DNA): TGTGCCAGCAGTTACACAGGGGGATTGGCTAACTATGGCTACACCTTC.

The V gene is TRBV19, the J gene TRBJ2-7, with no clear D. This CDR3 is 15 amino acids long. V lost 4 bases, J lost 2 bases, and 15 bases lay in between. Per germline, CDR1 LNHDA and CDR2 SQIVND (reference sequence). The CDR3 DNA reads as TGTGCCAGTAGTACGTCGACGGACGAGCCCTACGAGCAGTACTTC. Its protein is CASSTSTDEPYEQYF.

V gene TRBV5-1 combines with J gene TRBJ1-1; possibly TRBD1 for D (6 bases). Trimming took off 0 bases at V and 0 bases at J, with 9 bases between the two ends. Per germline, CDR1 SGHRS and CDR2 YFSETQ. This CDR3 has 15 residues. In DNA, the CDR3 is TGCGCCAGCAGCTTGGAACAGGGAATGAACACTGAAGCTTTCTTT. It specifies CASSLEQGMNTEAFF.

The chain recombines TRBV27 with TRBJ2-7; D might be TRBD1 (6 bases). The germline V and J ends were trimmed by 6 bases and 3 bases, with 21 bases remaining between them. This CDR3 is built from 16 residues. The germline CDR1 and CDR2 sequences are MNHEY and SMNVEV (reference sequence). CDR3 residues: CASSRIDRTMGYEQYF. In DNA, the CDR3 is TGTGCCAGCAGCCGAATTGACAGGACGATGGGCTACGAGCAGTACTTC.

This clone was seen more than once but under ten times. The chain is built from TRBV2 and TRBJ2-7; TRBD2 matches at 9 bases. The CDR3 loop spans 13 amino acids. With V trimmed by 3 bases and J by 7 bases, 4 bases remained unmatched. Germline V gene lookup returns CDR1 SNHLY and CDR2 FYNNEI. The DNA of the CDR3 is TGTGCCAGCAGTGATCCGGGACTAGCAGAGCAGTACTTC. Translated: CASSDPGLAEQYF. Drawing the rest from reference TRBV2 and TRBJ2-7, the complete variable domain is EPEVTQTPSHQVTQMGQEVILRCVPISNHLYFYWYRQILGQKVEFLVSFYNNEISEKSEIFDDQFSVERPDGSNFTLKIRSTKLEDSAMYFCASSDPGLAEQYFGPGTRLTVT.

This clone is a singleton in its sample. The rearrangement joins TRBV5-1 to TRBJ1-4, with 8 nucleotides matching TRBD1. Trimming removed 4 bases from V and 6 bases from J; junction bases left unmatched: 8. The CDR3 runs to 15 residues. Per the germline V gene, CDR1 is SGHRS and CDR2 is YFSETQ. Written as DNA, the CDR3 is TGCGCCAGCAGCACCCGGACAGGGTTAGATGAAAAACTGTTTTTT. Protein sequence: CASSTRTGLDEKLFF.

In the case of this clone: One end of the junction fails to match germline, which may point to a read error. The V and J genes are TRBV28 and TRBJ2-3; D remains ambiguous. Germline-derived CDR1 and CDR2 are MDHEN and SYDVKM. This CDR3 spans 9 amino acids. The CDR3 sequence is CASGSYPDF. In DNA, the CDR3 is TGTGCCAGCGGATCCTACCCGGATTTT.

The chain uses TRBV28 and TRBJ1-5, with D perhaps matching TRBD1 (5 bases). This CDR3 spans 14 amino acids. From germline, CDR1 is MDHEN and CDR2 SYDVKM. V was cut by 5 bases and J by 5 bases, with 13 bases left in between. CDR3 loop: CASSPREADQPQHF. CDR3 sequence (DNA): TGTGCCAGCAGTCCCAGGGAGGCTGATCAGCCCCAGCATTTT.

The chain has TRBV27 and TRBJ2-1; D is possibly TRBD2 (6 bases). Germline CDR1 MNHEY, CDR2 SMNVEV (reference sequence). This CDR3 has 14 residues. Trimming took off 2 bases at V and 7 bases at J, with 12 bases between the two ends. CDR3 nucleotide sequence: TGTGCCAGCAGTTTAGGGGGAGGTTGGAATGAGCAGTTCTTC. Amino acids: CASSLGGGWNEQFF.

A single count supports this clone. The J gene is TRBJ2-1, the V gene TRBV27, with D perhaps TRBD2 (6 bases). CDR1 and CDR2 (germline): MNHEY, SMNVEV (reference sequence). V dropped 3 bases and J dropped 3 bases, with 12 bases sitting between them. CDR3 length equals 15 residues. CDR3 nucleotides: TGTGCCAGCAGTTTGGACGCGGGGTTCTACAATGAGCAGTTCTTC. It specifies CASSLDAGFYNEQFF.

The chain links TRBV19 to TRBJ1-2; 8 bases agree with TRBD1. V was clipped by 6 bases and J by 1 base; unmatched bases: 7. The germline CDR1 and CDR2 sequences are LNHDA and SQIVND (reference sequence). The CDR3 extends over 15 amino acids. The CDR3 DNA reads TGTGCCAGTAGCGCGGACAGGGAGATTAACTATGGCTACACCTTC. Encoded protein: CASSADREINYGYTF.

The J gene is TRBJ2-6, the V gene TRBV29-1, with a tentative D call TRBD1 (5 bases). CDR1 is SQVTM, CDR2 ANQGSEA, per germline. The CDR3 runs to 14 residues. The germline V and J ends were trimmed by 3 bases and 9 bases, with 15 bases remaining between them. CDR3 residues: CSVEAEGDYNVLTF. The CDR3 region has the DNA TGCAGCGTTGAGGCGGAAGGGGATTACAACGTCCTGACTTTC.

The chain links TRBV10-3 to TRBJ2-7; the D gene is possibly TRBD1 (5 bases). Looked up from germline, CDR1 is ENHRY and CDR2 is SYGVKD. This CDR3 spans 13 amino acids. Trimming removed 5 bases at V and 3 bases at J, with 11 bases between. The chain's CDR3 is CAISSRENYEQYF. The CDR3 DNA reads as TGTGCCATCAGTTCCAGGGAAAACTACGAGCAGTACTTC.

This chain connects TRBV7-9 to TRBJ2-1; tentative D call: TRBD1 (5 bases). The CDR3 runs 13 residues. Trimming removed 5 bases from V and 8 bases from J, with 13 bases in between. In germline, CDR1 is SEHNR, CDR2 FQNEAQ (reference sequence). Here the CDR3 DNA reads TGTGCCAGCAGCCACGAGACAGAAGATGAGCAGTTCTTC. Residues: CASSHETEDEQFF.

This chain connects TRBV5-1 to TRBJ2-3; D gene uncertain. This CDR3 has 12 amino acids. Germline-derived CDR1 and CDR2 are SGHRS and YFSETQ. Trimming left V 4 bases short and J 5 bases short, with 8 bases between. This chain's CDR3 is CASSIGLDTQYF. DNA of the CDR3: TGCGCCAGCAGCATCGGCCTAGATACGCAGTATTTT.

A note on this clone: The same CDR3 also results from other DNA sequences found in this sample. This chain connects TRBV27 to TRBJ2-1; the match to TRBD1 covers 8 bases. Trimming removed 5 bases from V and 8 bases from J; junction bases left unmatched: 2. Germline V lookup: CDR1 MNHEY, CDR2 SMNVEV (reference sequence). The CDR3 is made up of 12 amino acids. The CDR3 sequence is CASSVTGDEQFF. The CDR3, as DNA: TGTGCCAGCAGTGTGACAGGGGATGAGCAGTTCTTC.

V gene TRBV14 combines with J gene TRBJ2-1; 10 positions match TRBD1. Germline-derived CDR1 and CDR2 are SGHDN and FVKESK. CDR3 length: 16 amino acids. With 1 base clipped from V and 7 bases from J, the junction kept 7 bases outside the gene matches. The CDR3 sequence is CASSQVPGQGSNEQFF. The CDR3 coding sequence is TGTGCCAGCAGCCAAGTTCCGGGACAGGGGTCAAATGAGCAGTTCTTC.

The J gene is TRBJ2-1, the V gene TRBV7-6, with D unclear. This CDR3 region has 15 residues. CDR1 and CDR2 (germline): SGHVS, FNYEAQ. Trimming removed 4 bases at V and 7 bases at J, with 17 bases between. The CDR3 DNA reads TGTGCCAGCAGCTACGCCCCGGAAGAGTGGAATGAGCAGTTCTTC. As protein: CASSYAPEEWNEQFF.

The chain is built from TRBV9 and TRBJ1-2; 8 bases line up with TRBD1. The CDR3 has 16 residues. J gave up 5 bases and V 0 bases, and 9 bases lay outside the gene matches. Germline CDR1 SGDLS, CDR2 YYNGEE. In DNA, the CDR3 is TGTGCCAGCAGCGTAGAGGCAGGGGGCCCACGGTATGGCTACACCTTC. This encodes CASSVEAGGPRYGYTF.

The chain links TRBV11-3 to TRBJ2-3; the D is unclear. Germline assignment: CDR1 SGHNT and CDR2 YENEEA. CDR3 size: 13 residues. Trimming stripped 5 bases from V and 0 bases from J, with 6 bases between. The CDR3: CASSPESTDTQYF. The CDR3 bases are TGTGCCAGCAGCCCCGAAAGCACAGATACGCAGTATTTT. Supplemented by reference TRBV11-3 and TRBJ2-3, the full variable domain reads EAGVVQSPRYKIIEKKQPVAFWCNPISGHNTLYWYLQNLGQGPELLIRYENEEAVDDSQLPKDRFSAERLKGVDSTLKIQPAELGDSAVYLCASSPESTDTQYFGPGTRLTVL.

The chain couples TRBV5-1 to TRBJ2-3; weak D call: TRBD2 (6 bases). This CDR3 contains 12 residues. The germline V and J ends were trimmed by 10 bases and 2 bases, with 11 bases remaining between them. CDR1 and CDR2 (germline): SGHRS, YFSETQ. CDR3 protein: CAGGTTTDTQYF. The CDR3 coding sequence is TGCGCCGGAGGGACCACCACAGATACGCAGTATTTT.

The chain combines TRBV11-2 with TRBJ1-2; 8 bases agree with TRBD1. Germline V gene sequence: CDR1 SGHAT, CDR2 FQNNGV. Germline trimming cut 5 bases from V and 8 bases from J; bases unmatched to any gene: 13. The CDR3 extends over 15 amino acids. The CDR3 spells CASSHWVSGGGGYTF. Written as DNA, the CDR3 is TGTGCCAGCAGCCATTGGGTCTCAGGGGGCGGAGGCTACACCTTC.